A selection of T cell receptor beta chains follows, all from one sample in a study of blood T cell repertoires in COVID-19. This table comes from immunoSEQ multiplex PCR, and its TCRdb copy is limited to in-frame clones, with some not included. The sample lists roughly 330,000 clones; more than 70% were seen once. The sample was peripheral blood. These receptors all stem from a woman between 50 and 59 years old with acute or convalescent COVID-19. CDR3s include the opening cysteine and the closing phenylalanine or tryptophan. A D gene is named only where the DNA matches it firmly. The listing skips clone size in some rows; elsewhere it reads once, few, many or a size class.

>TRBV12-3/TRBV12-4|NA|TRBD1|TRBJ2-7
TGTGCCAGCAGTTTTTCTGCAGGGGGCGAGCAGTACTTC
CASSFSAGGEQYF
>TRBV27|NA|NA|TRBJ2-5
TGTGCCAGCAGTAGGCGGGACCAAGAGACCCAGTACTTC
CASSRRDQETQYF
>TRBV7-8|NA|NA|TRBJ2-2
TGTGCCAGCAGCGACGTCAGGCACAGTGCGAACACCGGGGAGCTGTTTTTT
CASSDVRHSANTGELFF
>TRBV3-1/TRBV3-2|NA|TRBD1|TRBJ1-1
TGTGCCAGCAGCCACGGGACAGGGGGTGAAGCTTTCTTT
CASSHGTGGEAFF
>TRBV4-3|few|TRBD2|TRBJ2-7
TGCGCCAGCAGCCGAGCTACTAGCGGGAGGGCGAAAGAGCAGTACTTC
CASSRATSGRAKEQYF
>TRBV19|NA|NA|TRBJ2-5
TGTGCCAGTACCCCTACTACGGTCCACCAAGAGACCCAGTACTTC
CASTPTTVHQETQYF
>TRBV3-1/TRBV3-2|NA|TRBD2|TRBJ2-7
TGTGCCAGCAGCCGTGGGTGGCGGGAGCTCTACGAGCAGTACTTC
CASSRGWRELYEQYF
>TRBV5-5|NA|TRBD1|TRBJ1-4
TGTGCCAGCAGCTTGACGGGACAGGGGGCCGACGAACTGTTTTTT
CASSLTGQGADELFF
>TRBV6-1|NA|NA|TRBJ2-7
TGTGCCAGCAGTCAAGCGACTTCATCCTACGAGCAGTACTTC
CASSQATSSYEQYF
>TRBV2|NA|TRBD2|TRBJ2-1
TGTGCCAGGGGACTAGCGGGAGGGAACAATGAGCAGTTCTTC
CARGLAGGNNEQFF